This T cell receptor (beta chain) was recovered during a study of vaccination effects on CD4 cells after COVID-19. Whole-study context: Post-vaccine draws lagged the second dose by a median of 72 days. Every well housed 2.1 million or so PBMC, which grew in culture alongside about 9 IU/ml IL-2 and about 10 ug/ml peptides. Overall study results and limits: Clones induced by infection and by vaccine showed marked clonal contraction late after vaccination.

Sequencing was performed with immunoSEQ multiplex PCR; in TCRdb, only in-frame clones are kept and a portion is missing. The data contain more than 55,000 clones, under 85% of them singletons. The authors isolated CD4+ T cells after more than eight days of culture. The participants, recipients of two vaccine doses, got either BNT162b2 or mRNA-1273. V was clipped by 1 base and J by 1 base, with 14 bases between them. Germline V gene data show CDR1 as SGHVS and CDR2 as FNYEAQ. The CDR3 length is 17 residues. Only one count was recorded for this clone. Its antigen is still unknown. The source material was CD4+ T cells from PBMCs cultured without peptide, sampled after COVID-19 vaccination. The rearrangement uses TRBV7-6 and TRBJ2-1; D remains ambiguous. The receptor was derived from a human donor who received a COVID-19 vaccine. The CDR3 coding sequence is TGTGCCAGCAGCTTAGAACCCCGTACGGTATCCTACAATGAGCAGTTCTTC. This translates into CASSLEPRTVSYNEQFF.